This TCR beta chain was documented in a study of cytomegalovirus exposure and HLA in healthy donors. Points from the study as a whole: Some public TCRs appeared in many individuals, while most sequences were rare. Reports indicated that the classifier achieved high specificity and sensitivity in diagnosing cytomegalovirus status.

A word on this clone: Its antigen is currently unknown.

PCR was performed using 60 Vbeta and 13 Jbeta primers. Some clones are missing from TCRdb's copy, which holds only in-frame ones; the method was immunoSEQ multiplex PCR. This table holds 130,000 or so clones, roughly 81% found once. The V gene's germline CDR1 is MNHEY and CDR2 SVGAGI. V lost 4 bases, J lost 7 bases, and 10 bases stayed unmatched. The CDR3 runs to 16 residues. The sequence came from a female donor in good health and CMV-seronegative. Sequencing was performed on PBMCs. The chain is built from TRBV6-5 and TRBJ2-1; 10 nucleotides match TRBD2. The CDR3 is CASSSPPSGGANEQFF. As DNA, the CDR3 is TGTGCCAGCAGTTCCCCGCCGAGCGGGGGGGCTAATGAGCAGTTCTTC.